The 17 T cell receptor beta chains below were found in one sample sequenced in a study of cytomegalovirus exposure and HLA in healthy donors. A multiplex PCR was run with 60 Vbeta primers and 13 Jbeta primers. Assay used: immunoSEQ multiplex PCR; TCRdb lists only in-frame clones, some missing. The data contain approximately 100,000 clones, roughly 85% of them singletons. What was sequenced was PBMCs. The receptor set was obtained from a man under 40 in good health and CMV-seronegative.

The rearrangement uses TRBV25-1 and TRBJ1-1; a possible D gene is TRBD1 (5 bases). V shed 3 bases and J shed 1 base, with 9 bases lying between them. The CDR3 loop spans 14 amino acids. Germline CDR1 and CDR2: MGHDK and SYGVNS. The CDR3 DNA follows: TGTGCCAGCAGTGAGGGACTGGGGAACACTGAAGCTTTCTTT. Translation gives CASSEGLGNTEAFF.

The rearrangement joins TRBV29-1 to TRBJ2-1; 10 positions agree with TRBD2. V lost 7 bases, J lost 7 bases, and 19 bases stayed unmatched. The CDR3 is made up of 17 amino acids. Germline-derived CDR1 and CDR2 are SQVTM and ANQGSEA. CDR3 nucleotide sequence: TGCAGCGCTTGGGGGCGTCCTGTAGCGGGGGGCCGGAATGAGCAGTTCTTC. It specifies CSAWGRPVAGGRNEQFF.

V and J are TRBV19 and TRBJ2-2; the D is unclear. CDR3 length: 15 residues. The V gene's germline CDR1 is LNHDA and CDR2 SQIVND (reference sequence). Trimming removed 6 bases from V and 7 bases from J, with 18 bases in between. This CDR3 reads CASSPENNNFGELFF. In DNA, the CDR3 is TGTGCCAGTAGCCCGGAGAATAATAACTTCGGGGAGCTGTTTTTT. Combining the CDR3 with reference TRBV19 and TRBJ2-2 gives the whole variable domain DGGITQSPKYLFRKEGQNVTLSCEQNLNHDAMYWYRQDPGQGLRLIYYSQIVNDFQKGDIAEGYSVSREKKESFPLTVTSAQKNPTAFYLCASSPENNNFGELFFGEGSRLTVL.

The CDR3: CASSESLGQRSTDTQYF. Written as DNA, the CDR3 is TGTGCCAGCAGTGAATCCCTGGGACAGAGAAGCACAGATACGCAGTATTTT. The V and J genes are TRBV25-1 and TRBJ2-3, with 7 bases fitting TRBD1. The length of the CDR3 is 17 residues. Germline trimming cut 1 base from V and 0 bases from J; bases unmatched to any gene: 7. CDR1 MGHDK and CDR2 SYGVNS come from the germline V gene.

The chain employs TRBV2 and TRBJ2-1; the D gene is possibly TRBD2 (5 bases). The ends were cut back, 6 bases at V and 4 bases at J, with 22 bases in the middle. The germline V gene has CDR1 SNHLY and CDR2 FYNNEI. This CDR3 has 17 residues. The CDR3 coding sequence is TGTGCCAGCAGCCTCCGAGTGGAGGCGGGTAGGTACAATGAGCAGTTCTTC. Protein: CASSLRVEAGRYNEQFF.

The chain uses TRBV15 and TRBJ2-7; D unresolved. The CDR3 extends over 13 amino acids. The germline V gene has CDR1 LNHNV and CDR2 YYDKDF (reference sequence). V gave up 3 bases and J gave up 3 bases, with 9 bases separating them. CDR3 nucleotide sequence: TGTGCCACCAGCAGTGGGCCGGACTACGAGCAGTACTTC. This translates into CATSSGPDYEQYF.

About this clone itself: This same CDR3 is encoded by further DNA sequences in the sample. This sequence joins TRBV5-1 and TRBJ2-1; possible D gene TRBD1, 6 bases. CDR1 and CDR2 (germline): SGHRS, YFSETQ. This CDR3 has 13 amino acids. V lost 7 bases and J 9 bases, leaving 17 bases between the germline ends. The CDR3 is CASSLQGKGEQFF. The CDR3 DNA sequence: TGCGCCAGCTCCCTACAGGGAAAAGGTGAGCAGTTCTTC. The entire variable domain, with the rest obtained from reference TRBV5-1 and TRBJ2-1, is as follows: KAGVTQTPRYLIKTRGQQVTLSCSPISGHRSVSWYQQTPGQGLQFLFEYFSETQRNKGNFPGRFSGRQFSNSRSEMNVSTLELGDSALYLCASSLQGKGEQFFGPGTRLTVL.

This clone was recorded only once. The rearrangement uses TRBV9 and TRBJ2-1, with a weak D call TRBD1 (5 bases). The CDR3 is made up of 15 amino acids. V lost 3 bases and J 3 bases, leaving 13 bases between the germline ends. The germline CDR1 and CDR2 sequences are SGDLS and YYNGEE. Written as DNA, the CDR3 is TGTGCCAGCAGCGAGCAGGGTCATATCTACAATGAGCAGTTCTTC. It codes for CASSEQGHIYNEQFF.

The rearrangement uses TRBV5-4 and TRBJ1-2, with D hard to call. Per germline, CDR1 SGHNT and CDR2 YYREEE (reference sequence). The V and J ends lost 0 bases and 0 bases respectively, with 6 bases between them. This CDR3 region has 14 residues. This chain's CDR3 is CASSLGYTNYGYTF. CDR3 DNA sequence: TGTGCCAGCAGCTTGGGATACACTAACTATGGCTACACCTTC.

This chain joins TRBV11-1 and TRBJ2-7; 10 nucleotides agree with TRBD2. The V segment lost 2 bases and the J segment 2 bases; nucleotides outside the gene matches: 0. Germline assignment: CDR1 SGHAT and CDR2 FQDESV (reference sequence). The CDR3 loop spans 14 amino acids. The CDR3 DNA reads as TGTGCCAGCAGCTTAAGCGGGAGGGCCTACGAGCAGTACTTC. This codes for CASSLSGRAYEQYF.

The chain combines TRBV2 with TRBJ2-1, with D possibly being TRBD2 (5 bases). The V gene's germline CDR1 is SNHLY and CDR2 FYNNEI. V lost 7 bases to trimming and J lost 7 bases, with 11 bases between them. The CDR3 is 12 residues long. CDR3 nucleotides: TGTGCCAGCACTCCGGGGATGAATGAGCAGTTCTTC. It yields the protein CASTPGMNEQFF.

The chain uses TRBV4-2 and TRBJ2-7; no clear D. From germline, CDR1 is LGHNA and CDR2 YNFKEQ. The CDR3 has 15 residues. Trimming removed 4 bases at V and 4 bases at J, with 17 bases between. This CDR3 reads CASSPPGSAAYEQYF. The CDR3 region has the DNA TGTGCCAGCAGCCCTCCCGGGTCTGCAGCATACGAGCAGTACTTC.

The CDR3, as DNA: TGTGCCAGTAGTACGAGACTCAGACTTAGCGGGGGAGAAACAGATACGCAGTATTTT. Translated: CASSTRLRLSGGETDTQYF. V is TRBV19 and J is TRBJ2-3, with 9 bases identical to TRBD2. Per germline, CDR1 LNHDA and CDR2 SQIVND (reference sequence). The CDR3 runs 19 residues. V was pared by 4 bases and J by 3 bases, with 17 bases of the junction left unmatched.

The chain joins TRBV11-3 to TRBJ2-2; 8 positions match TRBD1. Germline V gene lookup returns CDR1 SGHNT and CDR2 YENEEA. The junction had 6 bases not matched to a gene; V was cut back by 2 bases and J by 1 base. This CDR3 is built from 17 residues. CDR3 residues: CASSLFGGQGNTGELFF. DNA of the CDR3: TGTGCCAGCAGCTTATTCGGCGGACAGGGGAACACCGGGGAGCTGTTTTTT.

V gene TRBV11-2 combines with J gene TRBJ2-7, with D unclear. This CDR3 is built from 14 residues. Trimming cost V 0 bases and J 3 bases, with 9 bases left between them. CDR1 and CDR2 from the germline V gene are SGHAT and FQNNGV. The CDR3 protein is CASSLDSFVYEQYF. CDR3 nucleotide sequence: TGTGCCAGCAGCTTAGACAGTTTCGTCTACGAGCAGTACTTC.

V gene TRBV10-3 combines with J gene TRBJ2-1, with TRBD1 identical over 9 bases. V gave up 0 bases and J gave up 10 bases; unmatched junction bases: 4. The CDR3 length is 14 residues. The germline V gene encodes CDR1 ENHRY and CDR2 SYGVKD. CDR3 sequence: CAISESTGGDEQFF. The CDR3 nucleotides are TGTGCCATCAGTGAGTCGACAGGGGGAGACGAGCAGTTCTTC.

The rearrangement links TRBV28 to TRBJ2-3; the match to TRBD2 covers 14 bases. Losses at the gene ends were 3 bases for V and 6 bases for J; bases not matched to a gene: 5. The germline V gene has CDR1 MDHEN and CDR2 SYDVKM. CDR3 length: 16 residues. CDR3 residues: CASSFGLAGGGDTQYF. The CDR3 DNA sequence: TGTGCCAGCAGTTTTGGACTAGCGGGAGGTGGGGATACGCAGTATTTT. Filled out from reference TRBV28 and TRBJ2-3, the complete variable domain reads DVKVTQSSRYLVKRTGEKVFLECVQDMDHENMFWYRQDPGLGLRLIYFSYDVKMKEKGDIPEGYSVSREKKERFSLILESASTNQTSMYLCASSFGLAGGGDTQYFGPGTRLTVL.